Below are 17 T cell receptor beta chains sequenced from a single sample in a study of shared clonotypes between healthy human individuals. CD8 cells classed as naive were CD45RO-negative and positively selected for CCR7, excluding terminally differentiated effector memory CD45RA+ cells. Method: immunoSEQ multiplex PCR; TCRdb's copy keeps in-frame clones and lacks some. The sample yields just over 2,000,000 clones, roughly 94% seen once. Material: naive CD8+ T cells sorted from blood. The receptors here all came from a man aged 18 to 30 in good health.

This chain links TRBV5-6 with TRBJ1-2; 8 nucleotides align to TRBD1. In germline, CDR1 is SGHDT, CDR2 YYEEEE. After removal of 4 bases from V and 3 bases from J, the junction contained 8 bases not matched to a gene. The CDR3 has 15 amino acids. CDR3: CASSQREQGDYGYTF. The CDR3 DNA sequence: TGTGCCAGCAGCCAGCGGGAACAGGGGGACTATGGCTACACCTTC.

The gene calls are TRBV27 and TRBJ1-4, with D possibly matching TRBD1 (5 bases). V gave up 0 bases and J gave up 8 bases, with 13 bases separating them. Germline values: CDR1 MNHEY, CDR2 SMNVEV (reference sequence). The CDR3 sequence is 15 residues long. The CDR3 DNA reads TGTGCCAGCAGTTTATCAGGACTGGAGGGGGAAAAACTGTTTTTT. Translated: CASSLSGLEGEKLFF.

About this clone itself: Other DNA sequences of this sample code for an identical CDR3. The CDR3 region is CASSVDGTYNEQFF. CDR3 nucleotides: TGTGCCAGCAGCGTAGACGGAACTTACAATGAGCAGTTCTTC. The genes are TRBV9 and TRBJ2-1; the D is unclear. The CDR3 runs 14 residues. V dropped 0 bases and J dropped 4 bases, with 8 bases sitting between them. The germline V gene has CDR1 SGDLS and CDR2 YYNGEE.

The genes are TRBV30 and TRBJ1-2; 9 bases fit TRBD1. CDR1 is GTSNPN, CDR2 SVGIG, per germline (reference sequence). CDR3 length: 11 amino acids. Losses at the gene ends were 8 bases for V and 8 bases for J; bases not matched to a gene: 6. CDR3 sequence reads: CAGDRAGGYTF. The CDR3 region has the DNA TGTGCCGGGGACAGGGCGGGGGGCTACACCTTC.

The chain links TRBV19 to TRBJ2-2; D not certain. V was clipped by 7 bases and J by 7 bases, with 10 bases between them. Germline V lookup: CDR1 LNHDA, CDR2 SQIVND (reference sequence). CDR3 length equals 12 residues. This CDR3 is CASNGFGGELFF. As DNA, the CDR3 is TGTGCCAGTAACGGGTTCGGCGGGGAGCTGTTTTTT.

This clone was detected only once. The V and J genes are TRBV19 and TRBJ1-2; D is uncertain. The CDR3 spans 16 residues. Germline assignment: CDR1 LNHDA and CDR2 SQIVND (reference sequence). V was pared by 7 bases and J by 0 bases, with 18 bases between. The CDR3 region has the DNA TGTGCCAGTAACTGGCAGCTAGACCTATCTAACTATGGCTACACCTTC. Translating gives CASNWQLDLSNYGYTF.

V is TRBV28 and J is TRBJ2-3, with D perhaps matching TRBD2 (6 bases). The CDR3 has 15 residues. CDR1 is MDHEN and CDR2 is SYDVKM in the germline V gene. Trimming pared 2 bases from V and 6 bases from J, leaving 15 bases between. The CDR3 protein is CASSLAGNDMDTQYF. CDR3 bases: TGTGCCAGCAGTTTAGCGGGGAATGACATGGATACGCAGTATTTT. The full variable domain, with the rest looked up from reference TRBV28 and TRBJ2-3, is DVKVTQSSRYLVKRTGEKVFLECVQDMDHENMFWYRQDPGLGLRLIYFSYDVKMKEKGDIPEGYSVSREKKERFSLILESASTNQTSMYLCASSLAGNDMDTQYFGPGTRLTVL.

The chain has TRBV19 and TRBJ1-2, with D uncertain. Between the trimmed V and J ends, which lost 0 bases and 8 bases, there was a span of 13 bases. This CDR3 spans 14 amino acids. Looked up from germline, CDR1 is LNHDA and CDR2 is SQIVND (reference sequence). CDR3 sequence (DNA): TGTGCCAGTAGTATAGACGGCTTAGAGAAGGGCTACACCTTC. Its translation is CASSIDGLEKGYTF.

The CDR3 protein is CASSEGEDYGYTF. For the CDR3, the DNA is TGTGCCAGCAGTGAGGGCGAAGACTATGGCTACACCTTC. The chain has TRBV6-5 and TRBJ1-2; D unresolved. V was cut by 5 bases and J by 3 bases, with 10 bases left in between. Germline V gene lookup returns CDR1 MNHEY and CDR2 SVGAGI. This CDR3 has 13 amino acids.

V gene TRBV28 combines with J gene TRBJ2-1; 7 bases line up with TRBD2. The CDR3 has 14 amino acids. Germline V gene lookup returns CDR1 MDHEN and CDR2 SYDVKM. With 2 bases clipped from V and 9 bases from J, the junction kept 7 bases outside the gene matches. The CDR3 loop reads CASSLRGGGGEQFF. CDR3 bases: TGTGCCAGCAGTTTACGCGGGGGTGGTGGTGAGCAGTTCTTC.

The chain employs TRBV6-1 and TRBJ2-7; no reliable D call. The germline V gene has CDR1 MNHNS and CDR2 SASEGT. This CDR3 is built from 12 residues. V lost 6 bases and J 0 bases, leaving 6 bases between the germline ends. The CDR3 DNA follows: TGTGCCAGCAGCAGTAACTCCTACGAGCAGTACTTC. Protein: CASSSNSYEQYF.

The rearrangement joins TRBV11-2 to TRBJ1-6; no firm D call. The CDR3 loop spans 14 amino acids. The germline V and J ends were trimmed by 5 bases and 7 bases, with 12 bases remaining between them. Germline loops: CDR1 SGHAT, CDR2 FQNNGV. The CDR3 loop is CASSQLLRNSPLHF. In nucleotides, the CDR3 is TGTGCCAGCAGCCAGTTACTTCGGAATTCACCCCTCCACTTT.

The CDR3 DNA follows: TGTGCCAGTGCGGAGTTCCAGGGGAGCACAGATACGCAGTATTTT. Protein sequence: CASAEFQGSTDTQYF. The chain carries TRBV19 and TRBJ2-3; tentatively, D is TRBD1 (6 bases). Germline assignment: CDR1 LNHDA and CDR2 SQIVND (reference sequence). Trimming took off 8 bases at V and 0 bases at J, with 15 bases between the two ends. This CDR3 contains 15 residues.

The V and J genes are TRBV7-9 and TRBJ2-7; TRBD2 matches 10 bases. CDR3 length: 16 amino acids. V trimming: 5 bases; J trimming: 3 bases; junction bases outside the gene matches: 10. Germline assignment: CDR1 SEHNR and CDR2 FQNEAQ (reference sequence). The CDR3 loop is CASSLRQGLASYEQYF. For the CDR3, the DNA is TGTGCCAGCAGCCTGCGCCAGGGACTAGCGAGCTACGAGCAGTACTTC.

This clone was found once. As DNA, the CDR3 is TGTGCCAGCAGTGACGTCCAAAGGGAAAAACTGTTTTTT. Translated: CASSDVQREKLFF. V usage is TRBV28 and J usage is TRBJ1-4, with D unclear. This CDR3 is 13 amino acids long. The V gene lost 5 bases and the J gene lost 8 bases, with 12 bases spanning the gap. The germline CDR1 and CDR2 sequences are MDHEN and SYDVKM.

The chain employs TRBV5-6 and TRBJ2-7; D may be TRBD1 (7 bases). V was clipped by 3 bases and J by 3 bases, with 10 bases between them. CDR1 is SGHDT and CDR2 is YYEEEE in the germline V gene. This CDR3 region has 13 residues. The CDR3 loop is CASSSRGDYEQYF. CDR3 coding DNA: TGTGCCAGCAGCTCCAGGGGGGACTACGAGCAGTACTTC.

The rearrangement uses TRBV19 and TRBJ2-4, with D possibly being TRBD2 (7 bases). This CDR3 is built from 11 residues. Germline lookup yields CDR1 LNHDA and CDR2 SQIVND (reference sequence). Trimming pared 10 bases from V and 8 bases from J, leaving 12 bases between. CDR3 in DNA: TGTGCCACCTTAGGGGGGGACATTCAGTACTTC. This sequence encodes CATLGGDIQYF.